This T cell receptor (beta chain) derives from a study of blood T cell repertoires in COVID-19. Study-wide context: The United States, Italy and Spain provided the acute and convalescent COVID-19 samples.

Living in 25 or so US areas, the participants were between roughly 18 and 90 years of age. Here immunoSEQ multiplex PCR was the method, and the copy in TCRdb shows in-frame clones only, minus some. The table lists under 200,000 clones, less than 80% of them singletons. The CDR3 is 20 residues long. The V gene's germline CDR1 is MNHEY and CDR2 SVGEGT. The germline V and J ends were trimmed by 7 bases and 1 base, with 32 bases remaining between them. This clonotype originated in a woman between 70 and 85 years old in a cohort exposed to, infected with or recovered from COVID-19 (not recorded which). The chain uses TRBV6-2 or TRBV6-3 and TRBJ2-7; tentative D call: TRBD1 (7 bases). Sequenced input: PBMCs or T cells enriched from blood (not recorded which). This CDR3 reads CASTPAPGDRRSTGSYEQYF. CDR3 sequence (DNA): TGTGCCAGCACCCCAGCCCCGGGGGACAGACGATCTACAGGATCCTACGAGCAGTACTTC.